The next 30 T cell receptor beta chains were all read from a single sample in a study of T cells of healthy individuals. TCRdb re-called the 5' RACE reads with MiXCR, one entry per CDR3 protein. The repertoire holds about 57,000 distinct CDR3 sequences, with roughly 15% as singletons. Receptors originate from a human donor in good health.

In DNA, the CDR3 is TGTGCCACCAGTGACAGGGGAGATGAAAAACTGTTTTTT. Its protein is CATSDRGDEKLFF. The chain is built from TRBV24-1 and TRBJ1-4; D is possibly TRBD1 (6 bases). The length of the CDR3 is 13 residues. The V end was cut by 4 bases, the J end by 6 bases, with 8 bases between. CDR1 is KGHDR, CDR2 SFDVKD, per germline.

This clonotype has a count of ten or more. V is TRBV4-3 and J is TRBJ2-5, with 12 bases lining up with TRBD1. Per germline, CDR1 LGHNA and CDR2 YSLEER. The V segment lost 0 bases and the J segment 5 bases; nucleotides outside the gene matches: 4. The CDR3 length is 16 residues. The CDR3 sequence is CASSQDRDRGRETQYF. The DNA of the CDR3 is TGCGCCAGCAGCCAAGATAGGGACAGGGGGCGTGAGACCCAGTACTTC.

This chain uses TRBV27 with TRBJ2-7; D gene uncertain. CDR3 length equals 11 residues. The germline V gene encodes CDR1 MNHEY and CDR2 SMNVEV (reference sequence). V lost 9 bases, J lost 7 bases, and 13 bases lay in between. The CDR3 coding sequence is TGTGCCAGTGGCACTTTCAGGGAGCAGTACTTC. It specifies CASGTFREQYF.

About this clonotype itself: Possible read error: a much larger clone is one base away. This chain connects TRBV20-1 to TRBJ1-1; possibly TRBD1 for D (6 bases). Germline lookup yields CDR1 DFQATT and CDR2 SNEGSKA (reference sequence). This CDR3 comprises 13 residues. CDR3: CSAWTGGRTETFF. The CDR3 coding sequence is TGCAGTGCGTGGACCGGGGGGCGAACTGAAACTTTCTTT.

Only a few counts were recorded for this clonotype. CDR3 protein: CASSPSHAGQPQHF. The CDR3 DNA reads TGTGCCAGCAGCCCCTCGCACGCCGGTCAGCCCCAGCATTTT. The J gene is TRBJ1-5, the V gene TRBV9; D not certain. V lost 4 bases to trimming and J lost 6 bases, with 14 bases between them. CDR3 size: 14 residues. Germline V gene data show CDR1 as SGDLS and CDR2 as YYNGEE.

This clonotype has at least ten counts. The gene calls are TRBV5-1 and TRBJ1-1; D is unclear. With 0 bases removed from V and 8 bases from J, the gap between germline ends came to 8 bases. Germline V gene lookup returns CDR1 SGHRS and CDR2 YFSETQ. The CDR3 spans 12 residues. CDR3 bases: TGCGCCAGCAGCTTGGGGCCACAAGAAGCTTTCTTT. Translating gives CASSLGPQEAFF.

This clonotype showed up just a few times. The genes are TRBV3-1 and TRBJ2-3; no clear D. This CDR3 has 16 residues. V was shortened by 4 bases and J by 0 bases, with 14 bases between the two germline ends. From germline, CDR1 is LGHDT and CDR2 YNNKEL (reference sequence). For the CDR3, the DNA is TGTGCCAGCAGCCTGCTACCGGGCACGAGCACAGATACGCAGTATTTT. Translated: CASSLLPGTSTDTQYF.

The sample holds many counts of this clonotype. The rearrangement links TRBV10-2 to TRBJ2-2; 9 positions match TRBD2. The CDR3 is 15 residues long. Germline V lookup: CDR1 WSHSY, CDR2 SAAADI. J gave up 5 bases and V 0 bases, and 1 base lay outside the gene matches. The CDR3 is CASSESSGGTGELFF. The CDR3 DNA reads as TGCGCCAGCAGTGAGTCAAGCGGGGGGACCGGGGAGCTGTTTTTT.

The chain uses TRBV12-3 or TRBV12-4 and TRBJ1-5; possibly TRBD1 for D (5 bases). The V end lost 6 bases, the J end lost 3 bases, and 9 bases lay between the germline ends. The CDR3 has 13 amino acids. For the CDR3, the DNA is TGTGCCAGCAGCTCGGGGGTCAATCAGCCCCAGCATTTT. It yields the protein CASSSGVNQPQHF.

Notes on this clonotype: The junction departs from germline at one end; a sequencing error may be responsible. The chain joins TRBV6-5 to TRBJ2-3, with D possibly being TRBD1 or TRBD2 (6 bases each). The CDR3 is 15 amino acids. Germline loops: CDR1 MNHEY, CDR2 SVGAGI. The CDR3 bases are TGTGCCAGTCAGTTAAGTAGGGGGGACACAGATACGCAGAATTTT. Its protein is CASQLSRGDTDTQNF.

The table lists this clonotype with a few counts. The J gene is TRBJ1-5, the V gene TRBV7-2, with D possibly being TRBD1 (5 bases). Looked up from germline, CDR1 is SGHTA and CDR2 is FQGNSA. V lost 3 bases, J lost 6 bases, and 12 bases lay in between. The CDR3 is 14 amino acids. CDR3 amino acids: CASSFGGSGQPQHF. For the CDR3, the DNA is TGTGCCAGCAGCTTTGGGGGGTCGGGTCAGCCCCAGCATTTT.

The chain has TRBV28 and TRBJ2-3; no definite D call. The CDR3 is 13 residues long. Trimming pared 6 bases from V and 2 bases from J, leaving 9 bases between. The germline CDR1 and CDR2 sequences are MDHEN and SYDVKM. The CDR3 spells CASRVTTTDTQYF. CDR3 coding DNA: TGTGCCAGCAGGGTTACTACCACAGATACGCAGTATTTT.

This clonotype came up many times. The chain recombines TRBV12-3 or TRBV12-4 with TRBJ2-7; D not certain. The V gene lost 5 bases and the J gene lost 3 bases, with 11 bases spanning the gap. CDR3 length: 13 amino acids. CDR3 sequence: CASSRDSGYEQYF. CDR3 coding DNA: TGTGCCAGCAGTCGAGACTCGGGCTACGAGCAGTACTTC.

The table lists this clonotype with a few counts. V gene TRBV13 combines with J gene TRBJ1-1, with D possibly matching TRBD1 (5 bases). There are 11 residues in the CDR3. Germline V lookup: CDR1 PRHDT, CDR2 FYEKMQ (reference sequence). The germline V and J ends were trimmed by 0 bases and 10 bases, with 6 bases remaining between them. As DNA, the CDR3 is TGTGCCAGCAGCTTAGGTGGGGGAGCTTTCTTT. This sequence encodes CASSLGGGAFF.

Only a few counts were recorded for this clonotype. The CDR3 DNA reads as TGTGCCAGCAGTCCCCTGTTAATATCGGGGGCAGATACGCAGTATTTT. Its protein product is CASSPLLISGADTQYF. The rearrangement joins TRBV6-5 to TRBJ2-3; possibly TRBD2 for D (6 bases). Per the germline V gene, CDR1 is MNHEY and CDR2 is SVGAGI. CDR3 length: 16 amino acids. The V and J ends lost 5 bases and 4 bases respectively, with 19 bases between them.

This clonotype was seen at least ten times. This chain links TRBV27 with TRBJ2-7; TRBD2 agrees at 7 bases. CDR3 length: 15 residues. Germline assignment: CDR1 MNHEY and CDR2 SMNVEV (reference sequence). J gave up 4 bases and V 2 bases, and 8 bases lay outside the gene matches. The CDR3 nucleotides are TGTGCCAGCAGTTTAGGACTAGAGGTTCGGTACGAGCAGTACTTC. Its translation is CASSLGLEVRYEQYF.

This clonotype was seen many times. The V and J genes are TRBV4-3 and TRBJ1-4; 7 bases map to TRBD1. Germline V gives CDR1 LGHNA, CDR2 YSLEER. Trimming took 0 bases from V and 2 from J; bases not matched to a gene: 3. The CDR3 spans 16 residues. CDR3 protein: CASSQDKGATNEKLFF. CDR3 bases: TGCGCCAGCAGCCAAGATAAGGGGGCGACTAATGAAAAACTGTTTTTT.

The chain joins TRBV3-1 to TRBJ2-1; D may be TRBD2 (5 bases). Trimming cost V 4 bases and J 4 bases, with 14 bases left between them. This CDR3 has 15 amino acids. The germline gives CDR1 LGHDT, CDR2 YNNKEL (reference sequence). The CDR3 DNA is TGTGCCAGCAGCCGCCCCAGCGGTGGGTACAATGAGCAGTTCTTC. Protein sequence: CASSRPSGGYNEQFF.

This chain joins TRBV25-1 and TRBJ2-3, with 8 bases that match TRBD1. This CDR3 spans 15 amino acids. Germline CDR1 is MGHDK and CDR2 is SYGVNS. J gave up 5 bases and V 4 bases, and 8 bases lay outside the gene matches. This CDR3 is CASSAIGQGRDTQYF. CDR3 in DNA: TGTGCCAGCAGTGCGATCGGACAGGGAAGAGATACGCAGTATTTT.

At least ten counts were recorded for this clonotype. V gene TRBV3-1 combines with J gene TRBJ1-6; D may be TRBD1 (5 bases). The CDR3 loop spans 12 amino acids. V lost 1 base and J lost 12, with 7 bases in between. Germline values: CDR1 LGHDT, CDR2 YNNKEL (reference sequence). CDR3 region: CASSQGGGPLHF. CDR3 nucleotide sequence: TGTGCCAGCAGCCAAGGGGGGGGACCCCTCCACTTT.

This CDR3 is CASSQEDRVSEQFF. DNA for the CDR3: TGCGCCAGCAGCCAAGAAGATCGAGTGAGTGAGCAGTTCTTC. The chain links TRBV4-1 to TRBJ2-1, with D unresolved. The germline V and J ends were trimmed by 0 bases and 9 bases, with 12 bases remaining between them. This CDR3 is 14 amino acids long. The germline gives CDR1 MGHRA, CDR2 YSYEKL.

The rearrangement links TRBV28 to TRBJ2-7; possibly TRBD2 for D (5 bases). The CDR3 spans 14 residues. CDR1 and CDR2 (germline): MDHEN, SYDVKM. The V end lost 9 bases, the J end lost 6 bases, and 21 bases lay between the germline ends. The DNA for the CDR3 is TGTGCCAGAGTTAAGGTCCGGGGATTCTGCGAGCAGTACTTC. Translated: CARVKVRGFCEQYF.

At least ten counts were recorded for this clonotype. The V and J genes are TRBV5-4 and TRBJ2-3, with 9 nucleotides matching TRBD2. This CDR3 has 16 residues. Per the germline V gene, CDR1 is SGHNT and CDR2 is YYREEE (reference sequence). The V segment lost 6 bases and the J segment 5 bases; nucleotides outside the gene matches: 13. CDR3 coding DNA: TGTGCCAGCACCAACACCGGCGGGGGGGCGGAAGATACGCAGTATTTT. It translates to CASTNTGGGAEDTQYF.

This clonotype was seen a handful of times. The rearrangement joins TRBV2 to TRBJ2-1; D is ambiguous. CDR1 and CDR2 from the germline V gene are SNHLY and FYNNEI. The CDR3 is 14 amino acids. The V gene lost 1 base and the J gene lost 4 bases, with 8 bases spanning the gap. The CDR3: CASSEDGKYNEQFF. DNA of the CDR3: TGTGCCAGCAGTGAAGATGGCAAATACAATGAGCAGTTCTTC.

For this clonotype: A much more abundant neighbour one base away suggests this may be a read error. The chain combines TRBV28 with TRBJ2-7; TRBD1 aligns across 9 bases. Germline V gives CDR1 MDHEN, CDR2 SYDVKM. There are 16 residues in the CDR3. The V gene end was trimmed by 10 bases and the J gene end by 3 bases; junction bases not matched to a gene: 16. The CDR3 DNA follows: TGTGCCAACAGGCCTACAGGGGGCATTGGTAACTACGAGCAGTACTTC. Its protein is CANRPTGGIGNYEQYF. Looking up the rest from reference TRBV28 and TRBJ2-7 gives the full variable domain: DVKVTQSSRYLVKRTGEKVFLECVQDMDHENMFWYRQDPGLGLRLIYFSYDVKMKEKGDIPEGYSVSREKKERFSLILESASTNQTSMYLCANRPTGGIGNYEQYFGPGTRLTVT.

The genes are TRBV7-9 and TRBJ1-2; D is unresolved. Trimming shortened V by 5 bases and J by 12 bases, and 16 bases separated the two germline ends. The CDR3 is 12 residues long. CDR1 SEHNR and CDR2 FQNEAQ come from the germline V gene (reference sequence). DNA of the CDR3: TGTGCCAGCAGCCCCTGGAACCCGCCCGACACCTTC. It encodes CASSPWNPPDTF.

This clonotype was seen many times. V is TRBV7-9 and J is TRBJ2-3; D unresolved. The V and J ends lost 4 bases and 2 bases respectively, with 16 bases between them. CDR3 length: 16 amino acids. Germline V CDR1 and CDR2: SEHNR, FQNEAQ (reference sequence). CDR3 nucleotides: TGTGCCAGCAGCTATCGAATCAGCGCCTACACAGATACGCAGTATTTT. Protein: CASSYRISAYTDTQYF.

The rearrangement links TRBV20-1 to TRBJ2-7; 7 nucleotides line up with TRBD1. After removal of 3 bases from V and 5 bases from J, the junction contained 7 bases not matched to a gene. CDR1 and CDR2 (germline): DFQATT, SNEGSKA (reference sequence). CDR3 length: 13 residues. CDR3 loop: CSARRQGRNEQYF. Written as DNA, the CDR3 is TGCAGTGCTAGGAGACAGGGACGGAACGAGCAGTACTTC.

This clonotype was seen a handful of times. This rearrangement joins TRBV20-1 to TRBJ1-5; TRBD1 matches 8 bases. Trimming took 1 base from V and 4 from J; bases not matched to a gene: 3. Germline assignment: CDR1 DFQATT and CDR2 SNEGSKA (reference sequence). The CDR3 spans 14 residues. As DNA, the CDR3 is TGCAGTGCTAGAGGGGACAGGCGGAATCAGCCCCAGCATTTT. It codes for CSARGDRRNQPQHF.

This clonotype appeared many times. CDR3 coding DNA: TGTGCCAGCAGTTTTCTAGCGGGGGGGCGAAATACGCAGTATTTT. Residues: CASSFLAGGRNTQYF. This chain joins TRBV27 and TRBJ2-3, with 12 bases fitting TRBD2. There are 15 residues in the CDR3. V was pared by 3 bases and J by 7 bases, with 5 bases of the junction left unmatched. CDR1 is MNHEY, CDR2 SMNVEV, per germline (reference sequence).